This TCR beta chain was sequenced during a study of T-cell reconstitution after alpha-beta-depleted transplantation in children. The CDR3 contains 16 residues. Germline V lookup: CDR1 SGHRS, CDR2 YFSETQ. Trimming removed 0 bases at V and 0 bases at J, with 12 bases between. This clonotype was detected a few times. This sample's TCRbeta library carried unique molecular identifier barcodes. In TCRdb, the PCR reads were re-called with MiXCR into one record per CDR3 protein. In the table there are around 600,000 distinct CDR3 sequences, roughly a tenth of which are singletons. The sequence derives from a human donor who donated a stem cell graft to a child with acute myeloid leukemia. V usage is TRBV5-1 and J usage is TRBJ1-1; D unresolved. The material was PBMCs from the stem cell graft donor, obtained from the stem cell graft. CDR3 coding DNA: TGCGCCAGCAGCTTGGAAGGGTGGGCACTGAACACTGAAGCTTTCTTT. Translating gives CASSLEGWALNTEAFF.